This T cell receptor beta chain was captured in a study of blood T cell repertoires in COVID-19. Overall study context: Specimens from acute and convalescent COVID-19 originated in the United States, Italy and Spain. Sample material is recorded as cDNA or gDNA derived from T cells, B-cell-depleted T cells, or PBMCs.

Per the original data handling: Estimates of nucleated cell counts were drawn from the amplification of reference gene primers. Sequencing was performed with immunoSEQ multiplex PCR; in TCRdb, only in-frame clones are kept and a portion is missing. The V and J calls and clone size were taken over from that table, and D and trimming were inferred from the DNA. The profile covers about 49,000 clones, with 68% appearing a single time and about 9.1% taken by the ten largest. V shed 6 bases and J shed 7 bases, with 13 bases lying between them. This CDR3 comprises 13 residues. Sequences were obtained from peripheral blood. The chain joins TRBV12-3 or TRBV12-4 to TRBJ1-3, with D maybe TRBD1 (5 bases). This TCR derives from a woman in her seventies with acute or convalescent COVID-19. CDR3 nucleotide sequence: TGTGCCAGCAGCGACGGGGACTGGAACACCATATATTTT. It yields the protein CASSDGDWNTIYF.